This T cell receptor (beta chain) was sequenced during a study of T cells in Graves' hyperthyroidism and ophthalmopathy. Overall study context: It was at initial diagnosis, before any treatment, that peripheral blood was collected.

TCR beta CDR3 region amplification was performed from RNA transcripts. Primed by the HTBI set, a first-round RT-PCR was run on the TCR CDR3. TCRdb re-analysed the multiplex PCR reads in MiXCR, keeping a single row per CDR3 protein. The sample carries hundreds of thousands of distinct CDR3 sequences, 12% to 15% recorded once. CDR1 is PRHDT and CDR2 is FYEKMQ in the germline V gene (reference sequence). V was clipped by 4 bases and J by 2 bases; unmatched bases: 9. The CDR3 spans 17 residues. Patients with uncontrolled infections, other autoimmune diseases, pregnancy or lactation were excluded. The source material was blood. This TCR was sampled from a woman under 30 with Graves' hyperthyroidism. The V and J genes are TRBV13 and TRBJ2-7; 12 bases agree with TRBD2. The CDR3 DNA is TGTGCCAGCAGCTCCGGACTAGCGGGACGAAGAGCCTACGAGCAGTACTTC. It yields the protein CASSSGLAGRRAYEQYF.